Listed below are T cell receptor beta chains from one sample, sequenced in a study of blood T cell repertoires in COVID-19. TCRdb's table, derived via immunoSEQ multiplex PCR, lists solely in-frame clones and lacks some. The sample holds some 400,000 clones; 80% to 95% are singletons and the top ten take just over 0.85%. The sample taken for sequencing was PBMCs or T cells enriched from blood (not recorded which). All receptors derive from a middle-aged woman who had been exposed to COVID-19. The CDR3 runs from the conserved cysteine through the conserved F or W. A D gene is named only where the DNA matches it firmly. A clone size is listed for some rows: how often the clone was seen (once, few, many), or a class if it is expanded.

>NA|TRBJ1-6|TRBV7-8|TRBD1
CASSLGAQGNSPLHF
TGTGCCAGCAGCTTAGGGGCACAGGGGAATTCACCCCTCCACTTT
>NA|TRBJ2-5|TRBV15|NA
CATGTAIIETQYF
TGTGCCACCGGCACAGCGATAATAGAGACCCAGTACTTC
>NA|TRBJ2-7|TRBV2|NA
CASSDDSFSYEQYF
TGTGCCAGCAGTGATGACAGCTTCTCCTACGAGCAGTACTTC
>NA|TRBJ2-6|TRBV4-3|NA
CASSQAASGLSGANVLTF
TGCGCCAGCAGCCAAGCAGCGTCTGGACTCTCTGGGGCCAACGTCCTGACTTTC
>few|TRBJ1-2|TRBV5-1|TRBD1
CASSRDRDYGYTF
TGCGCCAGCAGCCGGGACAGGGACTATGGCTACACCTTC
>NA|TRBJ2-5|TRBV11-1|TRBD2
CASTDRLAALGTQYF
TGTGCCAGCACCGACCGACTAGCCGCCCTTGGGACCCAGTACTTC
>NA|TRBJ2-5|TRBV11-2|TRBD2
CASSLRGGGGRETQYF
TGTGCCAGCAGCCTGAGGGGCGGGGGGGGCCGAGAGACCCAGTACTTC
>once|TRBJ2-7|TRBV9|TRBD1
CASSVGDSYEQYF
TGTGCCAGCAGCGTGGGGGACAGCTACGAGCAGTACTTC
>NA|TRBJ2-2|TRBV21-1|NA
CASSNPPDRGCFGGNGAGELFF
TGTGCCAGCAGCAATCCCCCCGACCGCGGATGTTTCGGTGGAAATGGCGCCGGGGAGCTGTTTTTT
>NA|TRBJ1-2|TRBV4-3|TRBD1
CASSQRTGSSGYTF
TGCGCCAGCAGCCAGCGGACAGGGTCGTCTGGCTACACCTTC
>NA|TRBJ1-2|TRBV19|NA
CASSDIQGRGYTF
TGTGCCAGTAGCGATATCCAGGGTCGGGGCTACACCTTC
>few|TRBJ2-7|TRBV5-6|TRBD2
CASSQGTSGRAPEQYF
TGTGCCAGCAGCCAGGGGACTAGCGGGAGGGCCCCCGAGCAGTACTTC
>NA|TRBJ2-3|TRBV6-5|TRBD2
CASSILAGSTDTQYF
TGTGCCAGCAGCATACTAGCGGGGAGCACAGATACGCAGTATTTT
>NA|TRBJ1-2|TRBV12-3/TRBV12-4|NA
CASSVTDFLGYTF
TGTGCCAGCAGCGTCACAGATTTTCTGGGCTACACCTTC
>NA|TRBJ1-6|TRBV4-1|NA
CASSQTLGQRSPLHF
TGCGCCAGCAGCCAAACACTCGGACAGCGATCACCCCTCCACTTT
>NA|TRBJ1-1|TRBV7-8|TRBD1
CASSPFDRDTEAFF
TGTGCCAGCAGCCCTTTCGACAGGGACACTGAAGCTTTCTTT
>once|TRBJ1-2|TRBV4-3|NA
CASSPKVAGVFRLFGYTF
TGCGCCAGCAGCCCGAAGGTGGCAGGGGTTTTTCGGCTTTTTGGCTACACCTTC
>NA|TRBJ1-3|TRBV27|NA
CASNRPGGSGNTIYF
TGTGCCAGCAACAGACCCGGGGGATCAGGAAACACCATATATTTT
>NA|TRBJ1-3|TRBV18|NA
CASSPAQRDTIYF
TGTGCCAGCTCACCCGCCCAACGGGACACCATATATTTT
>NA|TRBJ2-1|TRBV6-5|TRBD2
CASSYEGSGGSEQFF
TGTGCCAGCAGTTACGAGGGGAGCGGGGGGAGTGAGCAGTTCTTC
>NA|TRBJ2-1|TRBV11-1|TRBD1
CASSPRDRADNEQFF
TGTGCCAGCAGCCCACGGGACAGGGCTGACAATGAGCAGTTCTTC
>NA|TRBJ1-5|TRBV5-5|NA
CASSLVVDQPQHF
TGTGCCAGCAGCTTGGTTGTAGATCAGCCCCAGCATTTT
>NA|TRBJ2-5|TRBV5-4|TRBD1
CASSPQGVVEETQYF
TGTGCCAGCAGCCCGCAGGGGGTAGTGGAAGAGACCCAGTACTTC
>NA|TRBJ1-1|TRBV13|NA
CASSPRGPEAFF
TGTGCCAGCAGCCCTAGGGGCCCGGAAGCTTTCTTT
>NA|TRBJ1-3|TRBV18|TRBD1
CASSPRMGQSGNTIYF
TGTGCCAGCTCACCCCGTATGGGACAGTCTGGAAACACCATATATTTT
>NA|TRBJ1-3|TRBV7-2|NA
CASSLGAAGNTIYF
TGTGCCAGCAGCTTGGGAGCGGCTGGAAACACCATATATTTT
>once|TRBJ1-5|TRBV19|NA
CASSESGSSNQPQHF
TGTGCCAGTAGCGAATCGGGTTCCAGCAATCAGCCCCAGCATTTT
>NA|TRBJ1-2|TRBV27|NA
CATKVVGGSGTGYTF
TGTGCCACCAAAGTTGTGGGGGGATCGGGGACTGGCTACACCTTC
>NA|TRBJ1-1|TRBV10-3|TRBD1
CAITSAGGWTEAFF
TGTGCCATCACCTCGGCAGGGGGCTGGACTGAAGCTTTCTTT
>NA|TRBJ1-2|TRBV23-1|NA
CASSPNFFGRGGGYTF
TGCGCCAGCAGCCCCAATTTTTTTGGCAGGGGTGGTGGCTACACCTTC
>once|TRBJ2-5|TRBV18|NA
CASSPPYPQETQYF
TGTGCCAGCTCACCACCTTATCCTCAAGAGACCCAGTACTTC
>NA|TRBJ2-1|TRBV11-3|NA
CASSLSPSSGQERFF
TGTGCCAGCAGCTTATCCCCATCGTCAGGTCAAGAACGTTTCTTC
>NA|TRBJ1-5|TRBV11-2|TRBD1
CASSLDGQGSQPQHF
TGTGCCAGCAGCTTGGATGGACAGGGAAGTCAGCCCCAGCATTTT
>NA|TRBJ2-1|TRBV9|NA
CASSVVGDRYNEQFF
TGTGCCAGCAGCGTAGTCGGAGACAGATACAATGAGCAGTTCTTC
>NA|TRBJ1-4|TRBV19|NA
CASSIAGFNEKLFF
TGTGCCAGTAGTATCGCAGGGTTTAATGAAAAACTGTTTTTT
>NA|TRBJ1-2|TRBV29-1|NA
CSDRGGASSGYTF
TGCAGCGACCGCGGGGGCGCATCGAGTGGCTACACCTTC
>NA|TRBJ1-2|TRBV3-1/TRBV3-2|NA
CASSQDCGGAYGYTF
TGTGCCAGCAGCCAAGATTGCGGGGGAGCCTATGGCTACACCTTC
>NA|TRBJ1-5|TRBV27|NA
CASSLSPRVSQHF
TGTGCCAGCAGTTTATCCCCCAGGGTTTCCCAGCATTTT
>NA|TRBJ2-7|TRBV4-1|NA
CASSRTQGSYEQYF
TGCGCCAGCAGCCGCACACAGGGATCCTACGAGCAGTACTTC
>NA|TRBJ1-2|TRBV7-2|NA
CASSFGTGAGGYGYTF
TGTGCCAGCAGCTTCGGGACTGGGGCTGGAGGGTATGGCTACACCTTC
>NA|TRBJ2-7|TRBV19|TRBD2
CASSTQTSGRGSYEQYF
TGTGCCAGTAGTACCCAGACTAGCGGGAGGGGCTCCTACGAGCAGTACTTC
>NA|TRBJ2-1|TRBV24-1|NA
CATSDPRSTGVDNEQFF
TGTGCCACCAGTGATCCTCGGAGCACTGGAGTCGACAATGAGCAGTTCTTC